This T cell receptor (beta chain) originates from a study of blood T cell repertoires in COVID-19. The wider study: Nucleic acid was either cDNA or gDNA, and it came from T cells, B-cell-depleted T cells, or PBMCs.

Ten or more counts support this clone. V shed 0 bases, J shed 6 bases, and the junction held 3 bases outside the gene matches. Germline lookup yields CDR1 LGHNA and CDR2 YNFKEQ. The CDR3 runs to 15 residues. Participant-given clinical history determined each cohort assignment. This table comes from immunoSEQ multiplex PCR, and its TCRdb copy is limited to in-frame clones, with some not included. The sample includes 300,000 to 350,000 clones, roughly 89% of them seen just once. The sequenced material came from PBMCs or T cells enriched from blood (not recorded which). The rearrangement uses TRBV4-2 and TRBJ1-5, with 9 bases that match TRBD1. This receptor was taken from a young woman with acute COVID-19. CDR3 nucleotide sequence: TGTGCCAGCAGCCAAGAGGGGACAGGGACTCAGCCCCAGCATTTT. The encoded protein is CASSQEGTGTQPQHF.